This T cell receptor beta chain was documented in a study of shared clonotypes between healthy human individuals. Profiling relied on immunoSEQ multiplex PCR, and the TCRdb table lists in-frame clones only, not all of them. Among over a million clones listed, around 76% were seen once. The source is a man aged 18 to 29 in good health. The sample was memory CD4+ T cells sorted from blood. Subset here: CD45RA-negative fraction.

CDR3 bases: TGTGCCAGCAGTCCACGAGGGGGGGTGGGACTCTCCTACGAGCAGTACTTC. Its translation is CASSPRGGVGLSYEQYF. The chain couples TRBV25-1 to TRBJ2-7, with D maybe TRBD2 (7 bases). CDR1 is MGHDK, CDR2 SYGVNS, per germline. The CDR3 runs to 17 residues. Between the trimmed V and J ends, which lost 5 bases and 0 bases, there was a span of 20 bases.